This T cell receptor beta chain was obtained from a study of regulatory dendritic cells for organ transplantation. Details on this clone: Its cognate antigen is unknown.

The CDR3 spans 19 residues. Germline V gene data show CDR1 as MNHEY and CDR2 as SMNVEV (reference sequence). Deletions cut 5 bases from V and 2 bases from J, with 25 bases between. Allogeneic regulatory or mature dendritic cells were co-cultured for roughly five days with CFSE-labeled sorted T cells at 1:10. CD4+ or CD8+ T cells were sorted as naive CD45RA+ or memory CD45RO+. Profiled with immunoSEQ multiplex PCR; TCRdb holds only in-frame clones, not every one. The sample yields around 5,200 clones, around 74% seen once. This rearrangement joins TRBV27 to TRBJ2-4; D is undetermined. The sample consisted of memory CD8+ T cells from blood cultured with regulatory dendritic cells. Subset reported: CD45RO+ memory T cells. The TCR sequence derives from a human donor in good health. The CDR3 DNA follows: TGTGCCAGCAGTCCGGCGTCGGCCTCCTGGGGAATATCCAAAAACATTCAGTACTTC. This encodes CASSPASASWGISKNIQYF.